This TCR beta chain is drawn from a study of blood T cell repertoires in COVID-19. Measured with immunoSEQ multiplex PCR; TCRdb has only the in-frame clones, and not every one. The sample comprises some 8,100 clones, about 91% of which are singletons, and around 4.2% rests with the top ten. This CDR3 is 13 amino acids long. V lost 7 bases and J lost 0; bases outside the gene matches: 5. Germline assignment: CDR1 SQVTM and CDR2 ANQGSEA. Specimen: peripheral blood. This sequence originates from a woman between 45 and 60 years old with active COVID-19. The V gene is TRBV29-1, the J gene TRBJ1-1; 7 nucleotides line up with TRBD1. CDR3: CSGDSRLNTEAFF. Here the CDR3 DNA reads TGCAGCGGGGACAGCAGATTGAACACTGAAGCTTTCTTT. Complete variable domain (other parts from reference TRBV29-1 and TRBJ1-1): SAVISQKPSRDICQRGTSLTIQCQVDSQVTMMFWYRQQPGQSLTLIATANQGSEATYESGFVIDKFPISRPNLTFSTLTVSNMSPEDSSIYLCSGDSRLNTEAFFGQGTRLTVV.